The 20 T cell receptor beta chains in this list originate from one sample, sequenced in a study of T cell responses to AZD1222 COVID-19 vaccine (dated by TCRdb to the early 2020s). What this sample's time point label stands for: baseline before first vaccination. Receptor amplification or capture employed the immunoSEQ multiplex PCR assay. TCRdb mirrors the immuneACCESS table, restricted to in-frame sequences. Some clones are absent from its copies; in checked studies, under half trace to an unresolved V gene, and the reason for the others is unknown. The sample table records around 94,000 clones; 86% of these occur just once. In total, the top ten clones hold 5% of the sample. The sample was peripheral blood, taken on day 0 of AZD1222 vaccination. Receptors originate from an adult in good health.

This clone was picked up one time. DNA for the CDR3: TGCGCCAGCAGCTTGCAGCCGACAGGAGACACCATATATTTT. This sequence encodes CASSLQPTGDTIYF. The rearrangement links TRBV5-1 to TRBJ1-3; weak D call: TRBD1 (6 bases). The CDR3 covers 14 residues. Deletions cut 1 base from V and 8 bases from J, with 13 bases between. CDR1 and CDR2 (germline): SGHRS, YFSETQ. Using reference TRBV5-1 and TRBJ1-3 for the parts outside the CDR3, the full variable domain is KAGVTQTPRYLIKTRGQQVTLSCSPISGHRSVSWYQQTPGQGLQFLFEYFSETQRNKGNFPGRFSGRQFSNSRSEMNVSTLELGDSALYLCASSLQPTGDTIYFGEGSWLTVV.

The chain couples TRBV5-1 to TRBJ2-3; D might be TRBD1 or TRBD2, each matching 6 bases. CDR1 is SGHRS and CDR2 is YFSETQ in the germline V gene. V lost 3 bases to trimming and J lost 2 bases, with 16 bases between them. The CDR3 sequence is 16 residues long. The CDR3 DNA sequence: TGCGCCAGCAGCTCGGGGGCGCGAGGATTCACAGATACGCAGTATTTT. It translates to CASSSGARGFTDTQYF.

V usage is TRBV18 and J usage is TRBJ1-2; 8 bases map to TRBD1. V was clipped by 2 bases and J by 8 bases; unmatched bases: 7. Germline CDR1 and CDR2: KGHSH and LQKENI. The CDR3 extends over 14 amino acids. The CDR3 loop is CASSPVGQGRGYTF. DNA of the CDR3: TGTGCCAGCTCACCAGTCGGACAGGGTAGAGGCTACACCTTC.

The chain couples TRBV24-1 to TRBJ2-3, with a weak D call TRBD1 (6 bases). In germline, CDR1 is KGHDR, CDR2 SFDVKD. V dropped 4 bases and J dropped 1 base, with 14 bases sitting between them. The CDR3 is made up of 16 amino acids. The CDR3: CATSDFRDTGTDTQYF. CDR3 coding DNA: TGTGCCACCAGTGACTTCCGGGACACTGGCACAGATACGCAGTATTTT.

The chain combines TRBV19 with TRBJ1-5, with 7 bases fitting TRBD1. Germline CDR1 reads LNHDA; CDR2 reads SQIVND (reference sequence). The CDR3 totals 13 residues. V trimming: 9 bases; J trimming: 1 base; junction bases outside the gene matches: 3. The CDR3: CASETGSNQPQHF. The CDR3 region has the DNA TGTGCCAGCGAGACAGGGAGCAATCAGCCCCAGCATTTT.

This chain joins TRBV30 and TRBJ2-7; 13 positions match TRBD2. The V and J ends lost 3 bases and 0 bases, in that order; junction bases with no gene match: 11. CDR1 GTSNPN and CDR2 SVGIG come from the germline V gene (reference sequence). CDR3 size: 18 residues. The CDR3 region has the DNA TGTGCCTGGAGACGTACTAGCGGGAGGGCTCTTCTCTCCTACGAGCAGTACTTC. Its translation is CAWRRTSGRALLSYEQYF. The full variable domain, completed using reference TRBV30 and TRBJ2-7, is SQTIHQWPATLVQPVGSPLSLECTVEGTSNPNLYWYRQAAGRGLQLLFYSVGIGQISSEVPQNLSASRPQDRQFILSSKKLLLSDSGFYLCAWRRTSGRALLSYEQYFGPGTRLTVT.

The J gene is TRBJ2-5, the V gene TRBV6-2 or TRBV6-3; D is ambiguous. The germline CDR1 and CDR2 sequences are MNHEY and SVGEGT. There are 13 residues in the CDR3. Trimming pared 2 bases from V and 7 bases from J, leaving 11 bases between. Written as DNA, the CDR3 is TGTGCCAGCAGTTACGGTGAAACGGGGACCCAGTACTTC. It is translated as CASSYGETGTQYF.

The CDR3 DNA follows: TGTGCCAGCAGCGGGTTTACAGGGGGCAACACCGGGGAGCTGTTTTTT. Translated: CASSGFTGGNTGELFF. This chain connects TRBV9 to TRBJ2-2, with TRBD1 matching 9 bases. Per germline, CDR1 SGDLS and CDR2 YYNGEE. This CDR3 spans 16 amino acids. J lost 2 bases, V lost 3 bases, and 5 bases had no gene match.

This chain uses TRBV5-4 with TRBJ2-3; no definite D call. With 4 bases removed from V and 3 bases from J, the gap between germline ends came to 15 bases. The CDR3 has 15 amino acids. The germline CDR1 and CDR2 sequences are SGHNT and YYREEE (reference sequence). The CDR3 reads CASSPEWGRTDTQYF. The CDR3 DNA sequence: TGTGCCAGCAGCCCCGAGTGGGGTAGGACAGATACGCAGTATTTT.

V usage is TRBV9 and J usage is TRBJ1-1, with TRBD1 matching 9 bases. Trimming took 0 bases from V and 7 from J; bases not matched to a gene: 7. CDR3 length: 15 amino acids. The germline CDR1 and CDR2 sequences are SGDLS and YYNGEE. The CDR3: CASSVDPGQGIEAFF. CDR3 in DNA: TGTGCCAGCAGCGTAGACCCGGGACAGGGTATTGAAGCTTTCTTT.

The chain links TRBV1 to TRBJ2-1; TRBD2, as called in the table, went unchecked against the DNA. TRBV1 is deemed a pseudogene. This CDR3 has 14 amino acids. CDR3 sequence: CTSLKREDYNEQFF. The CDR3 DNA reads TGCACCAGCCTTAAGCGGGAGGATTACAATGAGCAGTTCTTC.

The V gene is TRBV28, the J gene TRBJ1-2, with D unclear. The length of the CDR3 is 13 residues. The germline gives CDR1 MDHEN, CDR2 SYDVKM. V lost 6 bases and J 5 bases, leaving 13 bases between the germline ends. For the CDR3, the DNA is TGTGCCAGCAGGCCTAGCAGTTATTATGGCTACACCTTC. Its protein is CASRPSSYYGYTF.

DNA of the CDR3: TGTGCCAGCAGTTACGACGTCAGGAACTACGAGCAGTACTTC. It yields the protein CASSYDVRNYEQYF. J is TRBJ2-7 and V is TRBV6-5; the D is unclear. This CDR3 is built from 14 residues. V was cut by 2 bases and J by 3 bases, with 11 bases left in between. In germline, CDR1 is MNHEY, CDR2 SVGAGI.

This clone is a singleton in its sample. The V call is TRBV5-1, the J call TRBJ2-1, with 7 positions matching TRBD2. With 5 bases clipped from V and 3 bases from J, the junction kept 5 bases outside the gene matches. This CDR3 has 14 residues. In germline, CDR1 is SGHRS, CDR2 YFSETQ. CDR3 in DNA: TGCGCCAGCAGACTAGCGTCCAGCTACAATGAGCAGTTCTTC. Encoded protein: CASRLASSYNEQFF.

This clone has only a few counts. This sequence joins TRBV24-1 and TRBJ1-5, with 8 positions matching TRBD1. The CDR3 spans 13 residues. Germline V CDR1 and CDR2: KGHDR, SFDVKD. The V and J ends lost 2 bases and 11 bases, in that order; junction bases with no gene match: 4. The CDR3 loop is CATSDYTGGAQHF. As DNA, the CDR3 is TGTGCCACCAGTGATTATACAGGGGGGGCCCAGCATTTT.

The chain combines TRBV4-2 with TRBJ1-1; no definite D call. Trimming took off 0 bases at V and 6 bases at J, with 11 bases between the two ends. The germline gives CDR1 LGHNA, CDR2 YNFKEQ. The CDR3 is 14 amino acids. CDR3 sequence (DNA): TGTGCCAGCAGCCAAGATTCTTCACTGCCTGAAGCTTTCTTT. Translating gives CASSQDSSLPEAFF.

The rearrangement links TRBV5-6 to TRBJ1-6; 7 bases line up with TRBD1. The ends lost 4 bases at V and 8 bases at J; junction bases unmatched: 6. Per the germline V gene, CDR1 is SGHDT and CDR2 is YYEEEE. CDR3 size: 14 residues. The CDR3 bases are TGTGCCAGCAGCAAGGGACAGCCAGATTCACCCCTCCACTTT. It specifies CASSKGQPDSPLHF.

This chain connects TRBV10-3 to TRBJ2-1, with 8 nucleotides matching TRBD2. This CDR3 has 13 residues. In germline, CDR1 is ENHRY, CDR2 SYGVKD. V shed 6 bases and J 5 bases; nucleotides not matched to a gene: 3. CDR3 sequence reads: CAIRGSGDNEQFF. CDR3 bases: TGTGCCATCAGGGGTAGCGGGGACAATGAGCAGTTCTTC.

V is TRBV28 and J is TRBJ1-4; 9 bases are shared with TRBD1. The CDR3 totals 14 residues. CDR1 MDHEN and CDR2 SYDVKM come from the germline V gene. After removal of 7 bases from V and 6 bases from J, the junction contained 6 bases not matched to a gene. The CDR3: CASIPGTGYEKLFF. The CDR3 DNA reads as TGTGCCAGCATTCCCGGGACAGGGTATGAAAAACTGTTTTTT.

The chain links TRBV1 to TRBJ1-1. TRBV1 represents a pseudogene. CDR3 length equals 12 residues. DNA of the CDR3: TGCACCAGCAGCCAGGGGAGCACTGAAGCTTTCTTT. This codes for CTSSQGSTEAFF.